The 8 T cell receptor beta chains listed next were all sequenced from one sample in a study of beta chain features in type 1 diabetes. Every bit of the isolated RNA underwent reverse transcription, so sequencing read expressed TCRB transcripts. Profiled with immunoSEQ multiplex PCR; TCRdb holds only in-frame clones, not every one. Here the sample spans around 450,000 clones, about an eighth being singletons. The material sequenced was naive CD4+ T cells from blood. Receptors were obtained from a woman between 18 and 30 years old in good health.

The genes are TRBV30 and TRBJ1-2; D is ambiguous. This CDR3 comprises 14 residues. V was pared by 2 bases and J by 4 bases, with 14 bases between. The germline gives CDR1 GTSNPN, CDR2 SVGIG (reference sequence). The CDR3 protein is CAWSMAGAAYGYTF. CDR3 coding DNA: TGTGCCTGGAGTATGGCAGGAGCCGCCTATGGCTACACCTTC.

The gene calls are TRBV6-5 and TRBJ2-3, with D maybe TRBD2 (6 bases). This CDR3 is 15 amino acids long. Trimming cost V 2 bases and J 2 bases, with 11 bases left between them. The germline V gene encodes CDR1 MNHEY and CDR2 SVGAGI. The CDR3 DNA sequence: TGTGCCAGCAGTTACGGAGGGACGAACACAGATACGCAGTATTTT. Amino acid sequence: CASSYGGTNTDTQYF.

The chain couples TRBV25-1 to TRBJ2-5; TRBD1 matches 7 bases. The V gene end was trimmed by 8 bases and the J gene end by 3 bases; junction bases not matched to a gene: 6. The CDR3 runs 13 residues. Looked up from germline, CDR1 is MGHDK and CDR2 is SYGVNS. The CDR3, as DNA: TGTGCCAGCCTTAGGCAGGGGGAAGAGACCCAGTACTTC. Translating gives CASLRQGEETQYF.

The chain's CDR3 is CSVGDGDQPQHF. CDR3 sequence (DNA): TGCAGCGTTGGGGATGGGGACCAGCCCCAGCATTTT. The chain carries TRBV29-1 and TRBJ1-5, with a tentative D call TRBD1 (5 bases). With 4 bases removed from V and 7 bases from J, the gap between germline ends came to 11 bases. The germline gives CDR1 SQVTM, CDR2 ANQGSEA. The CDR3 contains 12 residues.

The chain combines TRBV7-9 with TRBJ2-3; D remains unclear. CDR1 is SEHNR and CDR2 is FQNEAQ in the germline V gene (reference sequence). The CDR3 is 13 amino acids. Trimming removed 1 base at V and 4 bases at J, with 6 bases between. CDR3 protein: CASSLVVSDTQYF. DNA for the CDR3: TGTGCCAGCAGCTTAGTTGTCTCAGATACGCAGTATTTT. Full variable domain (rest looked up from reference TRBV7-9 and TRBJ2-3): DTGVSQNPRHKITKRGQNVTFRCDPISEHNRLYWYRQTLGQGPEFLTYFQNEAQLEKSRLLSDRFSAERPKGSFSTLEIQRTEQGDSAMYLCASSLVVSDTQYFGPGTRLTVL.

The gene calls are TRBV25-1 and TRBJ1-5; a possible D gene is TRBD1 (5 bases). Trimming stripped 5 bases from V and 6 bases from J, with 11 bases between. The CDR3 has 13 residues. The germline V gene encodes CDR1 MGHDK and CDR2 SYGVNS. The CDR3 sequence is CASSPQGGQPQHF. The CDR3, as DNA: TGTGCCAGCAGTCCCCAGGGAGGTCAGCCCCAGCATTTT. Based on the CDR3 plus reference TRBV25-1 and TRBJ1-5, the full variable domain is EADIYQTPRYLVIGTGKKITLECSQTMGHDKMYWYQQDPGMELHLIHYSYGVNSTEKGDLSSESTVSRIRTEHFPLTLESARPSHTSQYLCASSPQGGQPQHFGDGTRLSIL.

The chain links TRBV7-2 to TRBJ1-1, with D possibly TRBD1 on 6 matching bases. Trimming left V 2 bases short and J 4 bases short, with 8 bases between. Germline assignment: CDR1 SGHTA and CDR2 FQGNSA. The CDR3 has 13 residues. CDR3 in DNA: TGTGCCAGCAGCTTAAGCAGGGGCACTGAAGCTTTCTTT. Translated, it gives CASSLSRGTEAFF.

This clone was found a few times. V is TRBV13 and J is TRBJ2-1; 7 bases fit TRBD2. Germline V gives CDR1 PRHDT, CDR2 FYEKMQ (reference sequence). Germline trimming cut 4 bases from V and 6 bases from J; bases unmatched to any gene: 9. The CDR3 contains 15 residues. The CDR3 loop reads CASSSASGDANEQFF. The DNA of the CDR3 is TGTGCCAGCAGCTCTGCTAGCGGCGACGCCAATGAGCAGTTCTTC.